This T cell receptor (beta chain) was observed in a study of glioma-infiltrating T cells. This clonotype was picked up many times. As yet, its antigen is unknown. The study's findings and limits: Only very few CDR3 sequences appeared in both tissue and blood. Tissue-blood divergence was below expectation in non-neoplastic patients, above in gliomas.

The V gene's germline CDR1 is LGHDT and CDR2 YNNKEL (reference sequence). Trimming took 1 base from V and 9 from J; bases not matched to a gene: 6. This CDR3 contains 15 residues. TCR alpha and beta CDR3 regions were amplified from RNA using iRepertoire nested multiplex PCR. One-step reverse transcription and amplification started from about 100-400 ng of tissue mRNA or PBMC total RNA. A single record per CDR3 protein comes from TCRdb applying MiXCR to the multiplex PCR reads. The sample lists 90,000 to 100,000 distinct CDR3 sequences; around 42% were seen once. The clonotype was recovered from a human donor with low-grade glioma or glioblastoma, undergoing nonglioma brain surgery, or in good health (not recorded which). The rearrangement uses TRBV3-1 and TRBJ2-5; 12 bases match TRBD2. The sequencing sample was made of glioma tissue, nonneoplastic brain tissue, or PBMCs (not recorded which). CDR3 sequence (DNA): TGTGCCAGCAGCCAAGGACTAGCGGGAGCTGGGGCCCAGTACTTC. Amino acids: CASSQGLAGAGAQYF.